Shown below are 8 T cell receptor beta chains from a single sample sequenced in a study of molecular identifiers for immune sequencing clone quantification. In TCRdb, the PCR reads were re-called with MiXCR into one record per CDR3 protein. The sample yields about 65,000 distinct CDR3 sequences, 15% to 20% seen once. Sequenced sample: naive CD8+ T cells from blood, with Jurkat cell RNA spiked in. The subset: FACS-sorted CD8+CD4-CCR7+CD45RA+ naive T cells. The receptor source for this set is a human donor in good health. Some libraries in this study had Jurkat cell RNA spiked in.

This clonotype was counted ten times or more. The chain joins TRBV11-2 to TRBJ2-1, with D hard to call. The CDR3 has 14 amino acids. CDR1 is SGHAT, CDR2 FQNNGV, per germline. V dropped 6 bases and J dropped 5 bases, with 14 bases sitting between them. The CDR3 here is CASSVITGDNEQFF. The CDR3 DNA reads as TGTGCCAGCAGTGTTATAACTGGTGACAATGAGCAGTTCTTC.

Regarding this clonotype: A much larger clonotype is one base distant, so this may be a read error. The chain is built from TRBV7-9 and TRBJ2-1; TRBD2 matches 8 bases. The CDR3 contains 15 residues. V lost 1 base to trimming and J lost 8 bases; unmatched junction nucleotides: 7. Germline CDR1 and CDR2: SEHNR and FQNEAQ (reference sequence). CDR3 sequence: CASSLGSGSLHEQFF. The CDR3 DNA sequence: TGTGCCAGCAGCTTAGGCAGCGGGAGTTTACATGAGCAGTTCTTC.

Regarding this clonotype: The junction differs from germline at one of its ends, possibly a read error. CDR3 bases: TGTGCCTGGCTGGGCGGTGGCCGGAACGAGCAGTGCTTC. Its translation is CAWLGGGRNEQCF. The J gene is TRBJ2-7, the V gene TRBV30; D unresolved. Germline CDR1 reads GTSNPN; CDR2 reads SVGIG (reference sequence). This CDR3 region has 13 residues.

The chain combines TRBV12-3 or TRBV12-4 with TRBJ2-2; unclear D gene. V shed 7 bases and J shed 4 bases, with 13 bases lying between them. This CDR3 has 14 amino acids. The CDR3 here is CASNTVSFTGELFF. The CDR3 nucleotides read TGTGCCAGCAACACAGTTTCTTTCACCGGGGAGCTGTTTTTT.

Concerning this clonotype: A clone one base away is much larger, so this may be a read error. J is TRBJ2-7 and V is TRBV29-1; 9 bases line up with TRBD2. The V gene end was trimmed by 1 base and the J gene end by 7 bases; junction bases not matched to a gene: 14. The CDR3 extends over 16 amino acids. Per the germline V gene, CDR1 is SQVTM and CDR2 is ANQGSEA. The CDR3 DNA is TGCAGCGTTGAAGGACCGGGGGAGCGGGAGGTGTGGGAGCAGTACTTC. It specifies CSVEGPGEREVWEQYF.

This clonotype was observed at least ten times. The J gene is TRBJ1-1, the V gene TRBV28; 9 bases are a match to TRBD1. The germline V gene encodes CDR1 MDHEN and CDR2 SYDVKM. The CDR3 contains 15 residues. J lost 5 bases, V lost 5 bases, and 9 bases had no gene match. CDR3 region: CASSPLTGGGTEAFF. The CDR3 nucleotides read TGTGCCAGCAGTCCCCTGACAGGGGGGGGGACTGAAGCTTTCTTT.

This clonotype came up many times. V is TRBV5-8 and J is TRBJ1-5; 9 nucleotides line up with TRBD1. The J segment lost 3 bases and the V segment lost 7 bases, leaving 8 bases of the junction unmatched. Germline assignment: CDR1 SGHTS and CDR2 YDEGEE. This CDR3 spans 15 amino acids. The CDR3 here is CASQLQGAYNQPQHF. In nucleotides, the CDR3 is TGTGCCAGCCAATTACAGGGGGCCTACAATCAGCCCCAGCATTTT.

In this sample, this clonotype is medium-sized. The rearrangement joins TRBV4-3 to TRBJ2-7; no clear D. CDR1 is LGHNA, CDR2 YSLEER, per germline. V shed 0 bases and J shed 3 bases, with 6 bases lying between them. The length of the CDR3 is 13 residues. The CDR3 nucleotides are TGCGCCAGCAGCCAAGATTACGGCTACGAGCAGTACTTC. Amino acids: CASSQDYGYEQYF.